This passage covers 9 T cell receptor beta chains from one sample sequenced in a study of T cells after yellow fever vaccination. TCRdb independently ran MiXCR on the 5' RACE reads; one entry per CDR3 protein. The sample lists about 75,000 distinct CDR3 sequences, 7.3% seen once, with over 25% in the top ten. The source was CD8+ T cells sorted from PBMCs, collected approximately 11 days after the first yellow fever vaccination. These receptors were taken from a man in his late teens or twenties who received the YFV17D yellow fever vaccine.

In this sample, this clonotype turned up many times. The CDR3 reads CASSVLMRDTQYF. CDR3 DNA: TGTGCCAGCAGCGTCCTTATGCGCGATACGCAGTATTTT. The rearrangement uses TRBV9 and TRBJ2-3; D not resolved. In germline, CDR1 is SGDLS, CDR2 YYNGEE. V lost 2 bases to trimming and J lost 6 bases, with 10 bases between them. The CDR3 covers 13 residues.

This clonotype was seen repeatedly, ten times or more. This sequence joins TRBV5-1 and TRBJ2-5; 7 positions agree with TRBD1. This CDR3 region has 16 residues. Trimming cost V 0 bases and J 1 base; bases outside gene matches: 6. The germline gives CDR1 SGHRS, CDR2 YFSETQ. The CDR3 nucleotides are TGCGCCAGCAGCTTGGGACAGGGCGGCCGCCAAGAGACCCAGTACTTC. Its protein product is CASSLGQGGRQETQYF.

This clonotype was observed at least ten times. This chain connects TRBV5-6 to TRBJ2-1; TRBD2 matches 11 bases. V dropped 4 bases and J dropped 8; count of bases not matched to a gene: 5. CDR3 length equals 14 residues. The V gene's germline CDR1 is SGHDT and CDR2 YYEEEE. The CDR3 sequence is CASSVAGGLDEQFF. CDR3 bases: TGTGCCAGCAGCGTAGCGGGGGGGCTGGATGAGCAGTTCTTC.

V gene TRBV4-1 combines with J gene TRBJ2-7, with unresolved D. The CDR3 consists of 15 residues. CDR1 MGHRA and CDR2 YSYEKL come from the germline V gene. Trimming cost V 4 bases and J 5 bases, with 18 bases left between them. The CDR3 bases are TGCGCCAGCAGCCCTAATTGGGCCTCGGTCCACGAGCAGTACTTC. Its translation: CASSPNWASVHEQYF.

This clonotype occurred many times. CDR3 DNA sequence: TGTGCCAGCAGCCAACAATCGAATAGTTTTGGTGGGGGCGAGCAGTACTTC. This gives the protein CASSQQSNSFGGGEQYF. This rearrangement joins TRBV3-1 to TRBJ2-7, with D perhaps given as TRBD1 or TRBD2 (5 bases each). CDR1 is LGHDT, CDR2 YNNKEL, per germline (reference sequence). Trimming removed 2 bases from V and 6 bases from J, with 23 bases in between. This CDR3 region has 17 residues.

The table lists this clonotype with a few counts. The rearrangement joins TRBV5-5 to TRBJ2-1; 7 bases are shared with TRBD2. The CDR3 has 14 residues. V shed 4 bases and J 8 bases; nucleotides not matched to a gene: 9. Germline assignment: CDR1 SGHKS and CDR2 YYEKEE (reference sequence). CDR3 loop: CASSPVTSIHEQFF. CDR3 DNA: TGTGCCAGCAGCCCCGTGACTAGCATCCATGAGCAGTTCTTC.

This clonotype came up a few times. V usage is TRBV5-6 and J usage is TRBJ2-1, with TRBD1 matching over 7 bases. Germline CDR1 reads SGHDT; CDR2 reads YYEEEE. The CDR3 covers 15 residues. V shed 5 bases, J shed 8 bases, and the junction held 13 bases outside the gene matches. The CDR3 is CASSGEGAKVDEQFF. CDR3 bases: TGTGCCAGCAGTGGTGAGGGGGCCAAGGTTGATGAGCAGTTCTTC.

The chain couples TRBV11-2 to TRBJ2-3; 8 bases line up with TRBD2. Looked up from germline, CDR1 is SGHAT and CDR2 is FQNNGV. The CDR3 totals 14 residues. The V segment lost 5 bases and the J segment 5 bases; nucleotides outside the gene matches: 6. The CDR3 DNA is TGTGCCAGCAGCGAGCCCGGGGGGGGAGATACGCAGTATTTT. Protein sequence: CASSEPGGGDTQYF.

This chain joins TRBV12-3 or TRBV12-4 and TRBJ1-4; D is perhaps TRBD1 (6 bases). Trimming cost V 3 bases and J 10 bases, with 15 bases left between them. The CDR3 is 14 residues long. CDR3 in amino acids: CASSFGGSYVKLFF. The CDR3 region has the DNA TGTGCCAGCAGTTTCGGGGGCTCTTATGTAAAACTGTTTTTT.